The 19 T cell receptor beta chains below all came from one sample that was sequenced in a study of blood T cell repertoires in COVID-19. Using immunoSEQ multiplex PCR, the repertoire was profiled, and TCRdb retains in-frame clones only, with some absent. The sample holds over 200,000 clones, over 75% seen once. The sample was peripheral blood. The receptors here all came from a human donor in a cohort sampled during active COVID-19.

This clone has just a few counts. The rearrangement links TRBV11-1 to TRBJ2-7; a weak D match, TRBD2 (6 bases). The V gene's germline CDR1 is SGHAT and CDR2 FQDESV (reference sequence). V was clipped by 5 bases and J by 4 bases, with 12 bases between them. This CDR3 has 13 amino acids. This CDR3 is CASSLEAGYEQYF. Written as DNA, the CDR3 is TGTGCCAGCAGCCTCGAGGCGGGGTACGAGCAGTACTTC.

J is TRBJ2-1 and V is TRBV19; 7 bases match TRBD1. The germline gives CDR1 LNHDA, CDR2 SQIVND (reference sequence). CDR3 length equals 16 residues. The V segment lost 5 bases and the J segment 0 bases; nucleotides outside the gene matches: 7. Written as DNA, the CDR3 is TGTGCCAGTAGTTTCATGGACAGGAGCTCCTACAATGAGCAGTTCTTC. This encodes CASSFMDRSSYNEQFF.

The chain uses TRBV28 and TRBJ1-1; TRBD1 is a possible D gene (6 bases). This CDR3 is 13 amino acids long. Germline assignment: CDR1 MDHEN and CDR2 SYDVKM. V shed 5 bases and J shed 10 bases, with 17 bases lying between them. The CDR3 spells CASSPTGLYRAFF. The CDR3 nucleotides read TGTGCCAGCAGTCCGACAGGACTTTATCGAGCTTTCTTT.

This chain joins TRBV7-3 and TRBJ2-1, with 7 bases identical to TRBD1. This CDR3 contains 13 residues. V was clipped by 3 bases and J by 10 bases; unmatched bases: 6. Germline V gene data show CDR1 as SGHTA and CDR2 as FQGTGA. CDR3 protein: CASSFDRDAEQFF. The CDR3, as DNA: TGTGCCAGCAGCTTTGACAGGGACGCAGAGCAGTTCTTC.

This chain connects TRBV5-4 to TRBJ2-3, with TRBD1 matching over 12 bases. From germline, CDR1 is SGHNT and CDR2 YYREEE (reference sequence). V was pared by 1 base and J by 5 bases, with 5 bases of the junction left unmatched. This CDR3 comprises 16 residues. The chain's CDR3 is CASSLRDRGRVDTQYF. The CDR3 DNA reads as TGTGCCAGCAGCTTGCGGGACAGGGGGCGCGTAGATACGCAGTATTTT.

In this sample, this clone turned up a few times. The V call is TRBV5-1, the J call TRBJ1-4; D unresolved. Trimming removed 4 bases from V and 0 bases from J, with 10 bases in between. Germline V gene data show CDR1 as SGHRS and CDR2 as YFSETQ. This CDR3 has 15 amino acids. The CDR3 nucleotides read TGCGCCAGCAGCGAGAGTAGTTCAACTAATGAAAAACTGTTTTTT. Amino acids: CASSESSSTNEKLFF.

V gene TRBV19 combines with J gene TRBJ2-7, with 10 bases matching TRBD1. V lost 6 bases and J lost 3; bases outside the gene matches: 5. The germline V gene has CDR1 LNHDA and CDR2 SQIVND (reference sequence). The CDR3 is 14 residues long. The CDR3 bases are TGTGCCAGTAGCAAGGACAGGGGGAACTACGAGCAGTACTTC. This gives the protein CASSKDRGNYEQYF. Variable domain in full (rest from reference TRBV19 and TRBJ2-7): DGGITQSPKYLFRKEGQNVTLSCEQNLNHDAMYWYRQDPGQGLRLIYYSQIVNDFQKGDIAEGYSVSREKKESFPLTVTSAQKNPTAFYLCASSKDRGNYEQYFGPGTRLTVT.

The V gene is TRBV28, the J gene TRBJ2-7, with 10 bases lining up with TRBD2. The CDR3 has 13 residues. CDR1 is MDHEN and CDR2 is SYDVKM in the germline V gene. V shed 6 bases, J shed 4 bases, and the junction held 3 bases outside the gene matches. CDR3 sequence reads: CASSRTSGYEQYF. The CDR3 nucleotides are TGTGCCAGCAGCCGGACTAGCGGTTACGAGCAGTACTTC.

This clone appeared once. The J gene is TRBJ2-3, the V gene TRBV7-2; 12 bases are a match to TRBD2. This CDR3 region has 19 residues. J was trimmed by 7 bases and V by 2 bases; bases with no gene match: 16. Germline V gene lookup returns CDR1 SGHTA and CDR2 FQGNSA. CDR3 residues: CASSLKGMGPSGREYTQYF. The CDR3 bases are TGTGCCAGCAGCTTAAAGGGAATGGGTCCTAGCGGGAGGGAGTATACGCAGTATTTT.

The rearrangement links TRBV30 to TRBJ2-7; D possibly corresponds to TRBD1 (6 bases). CDR1 GTSNPN and CDR2 SVGIG come from the germline V gene (reference sequence). The CDR3 contains 13 residues. V shed 3 bases and J shed 2 bases, with 11 bases lying between them. CDR3 residues: CAWRGRGPYEQYF. CDR3 DNA: TGTGCCTGGAGGGGCAGGGGACCCTACGAGCAGTACTTC. Based on the CDR3 plus reference TRBV30 and TRBJ2-7, the full variable domain is SQTIHQWPATLVQPVGSPLSLECTVEGTSNPNLYWYRQAAGRGLQLLFYSVGIGQISSEVPQNLSASRPQDRQFILSSKKLLLSDSGFYLCAWRGRGPYEQYFGPGTRLTVT.

The chain combines TRBV15 with TRBJ2-7; the match to TRBD2 covers 11 bases. The V gene end was trimmed by 1 base and the J gene end by 2 bases; junction bases not matched to a gene: 1. This CDR3 comprises 15 residues. CDR1 and CDR2 from the germline V gene are LNHNV and YYDKDF (reference sequence). In nucleotides, the CDR3 is TGTGCCACCAGCAGAGTAGCGGGAGGGCCCTACGAGCAGTACTTC. This encodes CATSRVAGGPYEQYF.

V usage is TRBV9 and J usage is TRBJ1-6; no definite D call. V gave up 3 bases and J gave up 7 bases, with 14 bases separating them. In germline, CDR1 is SGDLS, CDR2 YYNGEE. The CDR3 loop spans 15 amino acids. The CDR3 sequence: CASSEGQGRNSPLHF. In DNA form, the CDR3 reads TGTGCCAGCAGCGAGGGCCAAGGGAGAAATTCACCCCTCCACTTT.

The rearrangement links TRBV27 to TRBJ2-7; 15 nucleotides align to TRBD2. CDR3 size: 16 residues. The germline gives CDR1 MNHEY, CDR2 SMNVEV (reference sequence). Trimming removed 5 bases from V and 7 bases from J; junction bases left unmatched: 9. As DNA, the CDR3 is TGTGCCAGCAGTACCCGGACTAGCGGGAGGGCGGGTGAGCAGTACTTC. Protein: CASSTRTSGRAGEQYF.

This clone was observed once. The chain recombines TRBV5-1 with TRBJ1-1; no clear D gene. V lost 1 base to trimming and J lost 1 base, with 8 bases between them. The germline gives CDR1 SGHRS, CDR2 YFSETQ. The CDR3 covers 14 residues. CDR3 protein: CASSLTGSNTEAFF. The DNA for the CDR3 is TGCGCCAGCAGCTTGACGGGGTCGAACACTGAAGCTTTCTTT.

This chain uses TRBV7-9 with TRBJ2-5, with TRBD1 identical over 9 bases. Germline CDR1 is SEHNR and CDR2 is FQNEAQ (reference sequence). The V gene end was trimmed by 3 bases and the J gene end by 1 base; junction bases not matched to a gene: 0. This CDR3 has 14 amino acids. CDR3 bases: TGTGCCAGCAGCTTGGGACAGGGCCAAGAGACCCAGTACTTC. Amino acids: CASSLGQGQETQYF.

The chain recombines TRBV19 with TRBJ1-2; 8 nucleotides agree with TRBD1. In germline, CDR1 is LNHDA, CDR2 SQIVND (reference sequence). The V gene end was trimmed by 3 bases and the J gene end by 5 bases; junction bases not matched to a gene: 8. The CDR3 runs to 15 residues. CDR3 nucleotide sequence: TGTGCCAGTAGTATCCCCGGACAGGGTAGTTATGGCTACACCTTC. Translating it yields CASSIPGQGSYGYTF.

The gene calls are TRBV28 and TRBJ2-1, with a tentative D call TRBD2 (6 bases). CDR1 and CDR2 from the germline V gene are MDHEN and SYDVKM. V lost 7 bases to trimming and J lost 9 bases, with 19 bases between them. The CDR3 spans 14 residues. CDR3 DNA: TGTGCCAGCAACTGGAGGGCCAATGTCGCTGAGCAGTTCTTC. Encoded protein: CASNWRANVAEQFF.

This rearrangement joins TRBV19 to TRBJ1-2; possible D gene TRBD1, 5 bases. This CDR3 region has 14 residues. Trimming removed 7 bases from V and 2 bases from J, with 14 bases in between. Germline assignment: CDR1 LNHDA and CDR2 SQIVND (reference sequence). CDR3: CASNSWGGNYGYTF. The CDR3 DNA reads TGTGCCAGTAACTCCTGGGGGGGGAACTATGGCTACACCTTC.

The chain has TRBV6-2 or TRBV6-3 and TRBJ2-7; 10 nucleotides agree with TRBD2. V shed 5 bases, J shed 3 bases, and the junction held 13 bases outside the gene matches. CDR1 MNHEY and CDR2 SVGEGT come from the germline V gene. The CDR3 spans 17 residues. The CDR3 sequence is CASSQILGLAANYEQYF. The DNA of the CDR3 is TGTGCCAGCAGTCAGATACTAGGACTAGCGGCAAACTACGAGCAGTACTTC.